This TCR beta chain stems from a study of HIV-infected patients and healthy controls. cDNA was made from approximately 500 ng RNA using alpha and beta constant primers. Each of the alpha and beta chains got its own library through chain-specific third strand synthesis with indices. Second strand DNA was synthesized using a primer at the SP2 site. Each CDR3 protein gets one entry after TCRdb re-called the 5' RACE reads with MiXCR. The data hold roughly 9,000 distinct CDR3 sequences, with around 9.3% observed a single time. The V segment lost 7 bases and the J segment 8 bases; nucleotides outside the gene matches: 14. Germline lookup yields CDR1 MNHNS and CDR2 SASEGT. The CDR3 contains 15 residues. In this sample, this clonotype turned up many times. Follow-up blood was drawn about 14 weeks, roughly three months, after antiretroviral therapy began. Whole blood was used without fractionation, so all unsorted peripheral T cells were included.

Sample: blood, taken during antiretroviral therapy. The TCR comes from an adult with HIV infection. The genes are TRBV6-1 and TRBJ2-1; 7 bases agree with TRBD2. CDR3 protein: CASITEGRGLDEQFF. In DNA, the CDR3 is TGTGCCAGCATCACCGAGGGGAGGGGTCTGGATGAGCAGTTCTTC.